The 24 T cell receptor beta chains below all came from one sample that was sequenced in a study of cytomegalovirus exposure and HLA in healthy donors. A multiplex PCR was run with 60 Vbeta primers and 13 Jbeta primers. Repertoires were generated with immunoSEQ multiplex PCR, while TCRdb's copy carries only in-frame clones and drops some. Of over 150,000 clones in the sample, about 80% were seen once. Material: PBMCs. These TCRs come from a man aged 18 to 29 in good health and CMV-seropositive.

The genes are TRBV9 and TRBJ2-3, with 7 bases identical to TRBD1. Losses at the gene ends were 0 bases for V and 3 bases for J; bases not matched to a gene: 7. The CDR3 spans 16 residues. Per the germline V gene, CDR1 is SGDLS and CDR2 is YYNGEE. The CDR3 region is CASSVGGGSLTDTQYF. The CDR3 nucleotides read TGTGCCAGCAGCGTAGGAGGGGGCTCTCTGACAGATACGCAGTATTTT.

The V gene is TRBV5-5, the J gene TRBJ1-1; 7 bases are a match to TRBD1. CDR1 and CDR2 (germline): SGHKS, YYEKEE (reference sequence). V lost 3 bases, J lost 11 bases, and 19 bases stayed unmatched. The CDR3 length is 16 residues. The CDR3 DNA follows: TGTGCCAGCAGCTGGATCGAGGGACAGCCTCCCTTGGGGGCTTTCTTT. Protein sequence: CASSWIEGQPPLGAFF.

The chain joins TRBV11-2 to TRBJ1-5, with 7 bases lining up with TRBD1. The CDR3 covers 16 residues. Germline V lookup: CDR1 SGHAT, CDR2 FQNNGV. V was clipped by 1 base and J by 1 base; unmatched bases: 4. DNA for the CDR3: TGTGCCAGCAGCTTAGGAGGGGGCGGAAGCAATCAGCCCCAGCATTTT. This encodes CASSLGGGGSNQPQHF. Supplemented by reference TRBV11-2 and TRBJ1-5, the full variable domain reads EAGVAQSPRYKIIEKRQSVAFWCNPISGHATLYWYQQILGQGPKLLIQFQNNGVVDDSQLPKDRFSAERLKGVDSTLKIQPAKLEDSAVYLCASSLGGGGSNQPQHFGDGTRLSIL.

The chain uses TRBV19 and TRBJ1-1, with TRBD1 matching over 10 bases. Germline V CDR1 and CDR2: LNHDA, SQIVND (reference sequence). The CDR3 sequence is 15 residues long. The junction had 10 bases not matched to a gene; V was cut back by 9 bases and J by 3 bases. As DNA, the CDR3 is TGTGCCAGCGTGAGCCGGACAGGGGGTCACACTGAAGCTTTCTTT. Translated, it gives CASVSRTGGHTEAFF.

This clone was observed a handful of times. The chain combines TRBV7-9 with TRBJ1-1; tentatively, D is TRBD1 (5 bases). Per germline, CDR1 SEHNR and CDR2 FQNEAQ (reference sequence). CDR3 length: 13 residues. Deletions cut 5 bases from V and 4 bases from J, with 11 bases between. The CDR3 DNA is TGTGCCAGCAGCGCTCTACAGGTCACTGAAGCTTTCTTT. It is translated as CASSALQVTEAFF.

The chain is built from TRBV29-1 and TRBJ2-7; TRBD1 aligns across 8 bases. The CDR3 contains 16 residues. Trimming took 6 bases from V and 3 from J; bases not matched to a gene: 16. Germline V gives CDR1 SQVTM, CDR2 ANQGSEA. The CDR3 DNA reads TGCAGCGTCGAGGCTACAGGGGGTTTTCACAACTACGAGCAGTACTTC. Its protein product is CSVEATGGFHNYEQYF.

The V and J genes are TRBV6-1 and TRBJ2-3; 12 bases fit TRBD2. With V trimmed by 4 bases and J by 2 bases, 4 bases remained unmatched. This CDR3 is built from 16 residues. CDR1 is MNHNS and CDR2 is SASEGT in the germline V gene. CDR3 sequence reads: CASSVGTSGFTDTQYF. The CDR3 region has the DNA TGTGCCAGCAGTGTCGGGACTAGCGGGTTCACAGATACGCAGTATTTT.

The rearrangement joins TRBV4-3 to TRBJ2-7; 8 nucleotides match TRBD1. Germline assignment: CDR1 LGHNA and CDR2 YSLEER. The V and J ends lost 2 bases and 7 bases, in that order; junction bases with no gene match: 7. This CDR3 contains 14 residues. The CDR3 DNA reads TGCGCCAGCAGCCAATTCAGGGGGCCAGGGGAGCAGTACTTC. Its translation is CASSQFRGPGEQYF.

This clone was recorded a few times. V gene TRBV5-4 combines with J gene TRBJ2-1, with TRBD2 as a possible D gene (5 bases). The CDR3 extends over 15 amino acids. V lost 0 bases and J lost 0, with 7 bases in between. The V gene's germline CDR1 is SGHNT and CDR2 YYREEE (reference sequence). CDR3 DNA: TGTGCCAGCAGCTTGGGAGGGCTCTCCTACAATGAGCAGTTCTTC. This translates into CASSLGGLSYNEQFF. Based on the CDR3 plus reference TRBV5-4 and TRBJ2-1, the full variable domain is ETGVTQSPTHLIKTRGQQVTLRCSSQSGHNTVSWYQQALGQGPQFIFQYYREEENGRGNFPPRFSGLQFPNYSSELNVNALELDDSALYLCASSLGGLSYNEQFFGPGTRLTVL.

This clone appeared a single time. The chain couples TRBV5-4 to TRBJ2-3; weak D call: TRBD2 (7 bases). V gave up 6 bases and J gave up 2 bases, with 16 bases separating them. Germline V gene data show CDR1 as SGHNT and CDR2 as YYREEE (reference sequence). CDR3 length: 15 residues. This chain's CDR3 is CASIMRGGATDTQYF. As DNA, the CDR3 is TGTGCCAGCATCATGAGGGGGGGGGCCACAGATACGCAGTATTTT.

The CDR3 loop is CASSNEPTGDNTDTQYF. The CDR3 region has the DNA TGTGCCAGCTCAAATGAGCCGACAGGGGATAACACAGATACGCAGTATTTT. V usage is TRBV18 and J usage is TRBJ2-3; 8 bases match TRBD1. Germline CDR1 is KGHSH and CDR2 is LQKENI. J lost 2 bases, V lost 5 bases, and 12 bases had no gene match. CDR3 size: 17 residues.

The rearrangement uses TRBV21-1 and TRBJ2-5; the table gives TRBD1 as D, unverified against the DNA. TRBV21-1 is a documented pseudogene. This CDR3 region has 18 residues. CDR3 nucleotide sequence: TGTGCCAGCAGCAAAGGGACGGGACAGGGGGCGTTAGTAGAGACCCAGTACTTC. The encoded protein is CASSKGTGQGALVETQYF.

V usage is TRBV5-1 and J usage is TRBJ1-1; D may be TRBD1 (5 bases). This CDR3 has 12 amino acids. Germline CDR1 is SGHRS and CDR2 is YFSETQ. Between the trimmed V and J ends, which lost 1 base and 7 bases, there was a span of 8 bases. The DNA for the CDR3 is TGCGCCAGCAGCTTGATCCAGGGTGAAGCTTTCTTT. Residues: CASSLIQGEAFF.

The V gene is TRBV5-1, the J gene TRBJ2-1; D not certain. Germline-derived CDR1 and CDR2 are SGHRS and YFSETQ. This CDR3 region has 16 residues. Trimming left V 2 bases short and J 4 bases short, with 16 bases between. The chain's CDR3 is CASSFQAEPFYNEQFF. The CDR3 nucleotides are TGCGCCAGCAGCTTCCAGGCCGAACCTTTTTACAATGAGCAGTTCTTC.

The CDR3 region has the DNA TGTGCCAGCAGTGATATCGGGGGGGAAGATGAGCAGTTCTTC. Protein product: CASSDIGGEDEQFF. The chain uses TRBV2 and TRBJ2-1; 8 bases match TRBD2. The CDR3 has 14 amino acids. Germline trimming cut 3 bases from V and 8 bases from J; bases unmatched to any gene: 6. Germline V gives CDR1 SNHLY, CDR2 FYNNEI.

The genes are TRBV5-4 and TRBJ2-5; tentatively, D is TRBD2 (6 bases). V was cut by 3 bases and J by 5 bases, with 20 bases left in between. In germline, CDR1 is SGHNT, CDR2 YYREEE (reference sequence). The CDR3 runs to 16 residues. DNA of the CDR3: TGTGCCAGCAGCTCCAAACTAGCCCCGGCGGAGGAGACCCAGTACTTC. This codes for CASSSKLAPAEETQYF.

This chain links TRBV4-1 with TRBJ2-1; D may be TRBD2 (6 bases). CDR1 is MGHRA, CDR2 YSYEKL, per germline. The CDR3 runs to 16 residues. Trimming stripped 0 bases from V and 4 bases from J, with 13 bases between. CDR3 region: CASSQDRGARYNEQFF. The CDR3, as DNA: TGCGCCAGCAGCCAAGATCGCGGGGCTCGGTACAATGAGCAGTTCTTC.

The rearrangement joins TRBV7-9 to TRBJ1-1, with D hard to call. The CDR3 is 10 amino acids. The germline V gene has CDR1 SEHNR and CDR2 FQNEAQ (reference sequence). The CDR3: CAAGNTEAFF. The DNA for the CDR3 is TGTGCAGCCGGTAACACTGAAGCTTTCTTT.

The V call is TRBV27, the J call TRBJ1-6; D may be TRBD1 (6 bases). This CDR3 is built from 15 residues. V gave up 2 bases and J gave up 6 bases, with 11 bases separating them. CDR1 and CDR2 (germline): MNHEY, SMNVEV (reference sequence). In DNA, the CDR3 is TGTGCCAGCAGTTTAGTTGGCAGGGGTAATTCACCCCTCCACTTT. This gives the protein CASSLVGRGNSPLHF.

The chain uses TRBV2 and TRBJ1-1; D call uncertain. Trimming took off 6 bases at V and 4 bases at J, with 12 bases between the two ends. CDR3 length: 13 amino acids. Looked up from germline, CDR1 is SNHLY and CDR2 is FYNNEI. CDR3 sequence reads: CASRASKSTEAFF. CDR3 nucleotides: TGTGCCAGCAGAGCTTCAAAGTCCACTGAAGCTTTCTTT.

The V call is TRBV5-8, the J call TRBJ2-5; 9 bases line up with TRBD1. The germline V gene has CDR1 SGHTS and CDR2 YDEGEE. V gave up 4 bases and J gave up 4 bases; unmatched junction bases: 8. The CDR3 spans 15 residues. The CDR3 reads CASSVGTGRRETQYF. In nucleotides, the CDR3 is TGTGCCAGCAGCGTAGGGACAGGGCGTAGAGAGACCCAGTACTTC.

The rearrangement uses TRBV10-1 and TRBJ2-7, with TRBD2 as a possible D gene (6 bases). Germline V lookup: CDR1 WNHNN, CDR2 SYGVQD (reference sequence). V shed 0 bases and J shed 6 bases, with 15 bases lying between them. The CDR3 runs to 15 residues. Here the CDR3 DNA reads TGCGCCAGCAGTGAGTCGCGAGGAGGGCCGGGCGAGCAGTACTTC. The encoded protein is CASSESRGGPGEQYF.

A few counts support this clone. The V and J genes are TRBV7-6 and TRBJ2-1, with 8 bases that match TRBD1. Germline values: CDR1 SGHVS, CDR2 FNYEAQ. The V segment lost 6 bases and the J segment 2 bases; nucleotides outside the gene matches: 6. This CDR3 is 15 amino acids long. CDR3 DNA sequence: TGTGCCAGCAGTAGACAGGGGATGACCTACAATGAGCAGTTCTTC. It yields the protein CASSRQGMTYNEQFF.

The chain is built from TRBV5-3 and TRBJ1-5; 10 bases line up with TRBD1. TRBV5-3 is designated an ORF whose function remains uncertain. The trim removed 4 bases at V and 6 bases at J, leaving 19 bases unmatched. This CDR3 is 19 amino acids long. DNA of the CDR3: TGTGCCAGAAGCCAACGCATGGACAGGGGGAATGGGAAGGTTCAGCCCCAGCATTTT. Translation gives CARSQRMDRGNGKVQPQHF.